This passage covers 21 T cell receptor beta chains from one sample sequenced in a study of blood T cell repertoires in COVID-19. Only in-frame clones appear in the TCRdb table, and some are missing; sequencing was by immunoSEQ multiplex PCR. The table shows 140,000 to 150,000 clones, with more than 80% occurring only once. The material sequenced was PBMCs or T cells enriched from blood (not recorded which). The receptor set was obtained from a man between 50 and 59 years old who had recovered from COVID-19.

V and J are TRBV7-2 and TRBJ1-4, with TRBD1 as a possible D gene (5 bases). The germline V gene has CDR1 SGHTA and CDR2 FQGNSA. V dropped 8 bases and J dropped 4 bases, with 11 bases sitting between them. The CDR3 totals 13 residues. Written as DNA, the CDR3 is TGTGCCAGCGCTGGGGGGATTAATGAAAAACTGTTTTTT. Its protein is CASAGGINEKLFF.

Here the CDR3 reads CAREGRGSYEQYF. CDR3 nucleotides: TGTGCCAGAGAGGGACGGGGGTCCTACGAGCAGTACTTC. V is TRBV6-5 and J is TRBJ2-7; tentatively, D is TRBD2 (6 bases). The CDR3 covers 13 residues. The germline V gene encodes CDR1 MNHEY and CDR2 SVGAGI. Between the trimmed V and J ends, which lost 9 bases and 1 base, there was a span of 13 bases.

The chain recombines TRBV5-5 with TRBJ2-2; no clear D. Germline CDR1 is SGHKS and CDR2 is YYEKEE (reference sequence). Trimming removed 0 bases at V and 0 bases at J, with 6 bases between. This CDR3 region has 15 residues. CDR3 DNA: TGTGCCAGCAGCTTGGTACAGACGAACACCGGGGAGCTGTTTTTT. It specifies CASSLVQTNTGELFF.

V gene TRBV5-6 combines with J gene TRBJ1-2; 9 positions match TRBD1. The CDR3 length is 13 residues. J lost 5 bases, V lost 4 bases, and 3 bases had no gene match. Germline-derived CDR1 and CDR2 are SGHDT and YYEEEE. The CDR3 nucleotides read TGTGCCAGCAGCAGAGGGACAGGGTATGGCTACACCTTC. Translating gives CASSRGTGYGYTF. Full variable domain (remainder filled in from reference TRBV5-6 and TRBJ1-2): DAGVTQSPTHLIKTRGQQVTLRCSPKSGHDTVSWYQQALGQGPQFIFQYYEEEERQRGNFPDRFSGHQFPNYSSELNVNALLLGDSALYLCASSRGTGYGYTFGSGTRLTVV.

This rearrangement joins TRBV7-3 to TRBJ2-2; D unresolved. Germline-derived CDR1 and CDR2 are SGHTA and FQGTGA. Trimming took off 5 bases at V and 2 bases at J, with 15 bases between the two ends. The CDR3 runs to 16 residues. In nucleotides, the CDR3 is TGTGCCAGCAGCCCTCAGGATTTTCGAAACACCGGGGAGCTGTTTTTT. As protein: CASSPQDFRNTGELFF.

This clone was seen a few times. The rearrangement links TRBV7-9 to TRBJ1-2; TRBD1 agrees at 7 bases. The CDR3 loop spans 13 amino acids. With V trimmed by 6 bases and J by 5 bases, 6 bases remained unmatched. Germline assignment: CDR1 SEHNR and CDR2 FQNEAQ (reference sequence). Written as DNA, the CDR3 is TGTGCCAGCAGAGACACGACAGGGTATGGCTACACCTTC. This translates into CASRDTTGYGYTF. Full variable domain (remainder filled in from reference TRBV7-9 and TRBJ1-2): DTGVSQNPRHKITKRGQNVTFRCDPISEHNRLYWYRQTLGQGPEFLTYFQNEAQLEKSRLLSDRFSAERPKGSFSTLEIQRTEQGDSAMYLCASRDTTGYGYTFGSGTRLTVV.

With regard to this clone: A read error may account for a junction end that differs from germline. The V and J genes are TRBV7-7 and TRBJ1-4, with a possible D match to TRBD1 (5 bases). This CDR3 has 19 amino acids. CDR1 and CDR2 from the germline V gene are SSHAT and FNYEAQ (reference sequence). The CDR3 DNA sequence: TGTGCTAGCAGCTTAGCGCGGGAGCAGGGTGGAAGGACTAATGAAAAACTGTTTTTT. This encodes CASSLAREQGGRTNEKLFF.

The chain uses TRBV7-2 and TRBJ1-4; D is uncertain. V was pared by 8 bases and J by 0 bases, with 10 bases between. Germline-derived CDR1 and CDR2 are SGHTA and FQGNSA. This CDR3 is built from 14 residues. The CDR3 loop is CASGLGPTNEKLFF. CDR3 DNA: TGTGCCAGCGGACTAGGGCCAACTAATGAAAAACTGTTTTTT.

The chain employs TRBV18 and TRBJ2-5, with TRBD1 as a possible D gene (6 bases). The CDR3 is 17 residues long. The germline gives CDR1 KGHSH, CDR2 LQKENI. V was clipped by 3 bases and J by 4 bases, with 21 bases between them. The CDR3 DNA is TGTGCCAGCTCACCCCCTGACACAGGGACCCTTCGAGAGACCCAGTACTTC. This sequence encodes CASSPPDTGTLRETQYF.

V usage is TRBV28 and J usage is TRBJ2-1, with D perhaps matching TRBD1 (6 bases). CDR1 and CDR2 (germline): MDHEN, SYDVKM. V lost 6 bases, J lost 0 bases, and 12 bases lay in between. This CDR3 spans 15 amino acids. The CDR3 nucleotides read TGTGCCAGCAGCTATGGGGGCAACTCCTACAATGAGCAGTTCTTC. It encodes CASSYGGNSYNEQFF.

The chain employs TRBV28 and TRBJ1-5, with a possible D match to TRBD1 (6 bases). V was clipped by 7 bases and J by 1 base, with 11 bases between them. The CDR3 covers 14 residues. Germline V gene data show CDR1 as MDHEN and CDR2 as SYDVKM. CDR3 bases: TGTGCCAGCAAACGCGACAGGAGCAATCAGCCCCAGCATTTT. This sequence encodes CASKRDRSNQPQHF.

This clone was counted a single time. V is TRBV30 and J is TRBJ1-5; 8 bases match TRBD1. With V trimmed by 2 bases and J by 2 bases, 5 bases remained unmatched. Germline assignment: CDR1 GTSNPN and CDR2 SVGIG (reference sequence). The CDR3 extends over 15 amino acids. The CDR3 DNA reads TGTGCCTGGAGTTCCCAACAGGGGGGCAATCAGCCCCAGCATTTT. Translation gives CAWSSQQGGNQPQHF.

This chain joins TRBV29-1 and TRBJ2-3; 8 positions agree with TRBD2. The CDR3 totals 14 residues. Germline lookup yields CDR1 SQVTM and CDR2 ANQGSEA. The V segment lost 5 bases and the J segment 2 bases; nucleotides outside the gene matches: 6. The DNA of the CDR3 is TGCAGCGTTCTTGGCGGGAGGAACACAGATACGCAGTATTTT. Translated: CSVLGGRNTDTQYF.

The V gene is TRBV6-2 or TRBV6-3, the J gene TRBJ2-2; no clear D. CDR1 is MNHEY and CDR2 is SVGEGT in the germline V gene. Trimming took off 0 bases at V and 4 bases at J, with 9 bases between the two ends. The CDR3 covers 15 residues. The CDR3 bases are TGTGCCAGCAGTTACTCGTTTCTCTTCACCGGGGAGCTGTTTTTT. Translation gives CASSYSFLFTGELFF.

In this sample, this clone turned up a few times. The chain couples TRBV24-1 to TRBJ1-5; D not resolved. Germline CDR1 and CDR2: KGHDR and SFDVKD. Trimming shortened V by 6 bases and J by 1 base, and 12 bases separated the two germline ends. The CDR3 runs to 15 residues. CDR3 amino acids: CATSPSSGSNQPQHF. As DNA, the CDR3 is TGTGCCACCAGTCCATCGTCGGGAAGCAATCAGCCCCAGCATTTT.

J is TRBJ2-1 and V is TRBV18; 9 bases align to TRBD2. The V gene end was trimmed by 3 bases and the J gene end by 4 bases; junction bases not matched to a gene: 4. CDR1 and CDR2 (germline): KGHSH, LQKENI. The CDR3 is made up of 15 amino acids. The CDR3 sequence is CASSPSSGVYNEQFF. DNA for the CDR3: TGTGCCAGCTCACCTTCTAGCGGGGTATACAATGAGCAGTTCTTC. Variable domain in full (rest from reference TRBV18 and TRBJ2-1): NAGVMQNPRHLVRRRGQEARLRCSPMKGHSHVYWYRQLPEEGLKFMVYLQKENIIDESGMPKERFSAEFPKEGPSILRIQQVVRGDSAAYFCASSPSSGVYNEQFFGPGTRLTVL.

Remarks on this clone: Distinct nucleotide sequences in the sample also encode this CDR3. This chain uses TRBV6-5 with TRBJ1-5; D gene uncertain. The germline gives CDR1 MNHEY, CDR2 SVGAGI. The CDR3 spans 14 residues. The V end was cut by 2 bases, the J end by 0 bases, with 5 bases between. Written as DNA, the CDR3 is TGTGCCAGCAGTTACACATATAGCAATCAGCCCCAGCATTTT. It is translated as CASSYTYSNQPQHF.

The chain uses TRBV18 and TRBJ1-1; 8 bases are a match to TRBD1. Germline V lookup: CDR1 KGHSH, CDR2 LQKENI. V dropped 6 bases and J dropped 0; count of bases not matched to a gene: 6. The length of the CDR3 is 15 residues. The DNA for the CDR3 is TGTGCCAGCTCCCTAGGGACAGGACTGAACACTGAAGCTTTCTTT. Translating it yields CASSLGTGLNTEAFF.

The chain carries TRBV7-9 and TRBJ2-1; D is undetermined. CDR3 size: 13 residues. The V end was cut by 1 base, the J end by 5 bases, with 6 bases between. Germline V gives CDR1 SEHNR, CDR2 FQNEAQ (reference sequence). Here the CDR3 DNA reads TGTGCCAGCAGCTTAGACTTGGACAATGAGCAGTTCTTC. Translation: CASSLDLDNEQFF.

The CDR3 DNA reads TGTGCCAGCAGTTTTGGCAGGGCCTACGAGCAGTACGTC. Amino acid sequence: CASSFGRAYEQYV. This chain connects TRBV6-6 to TRBJ2-7; D may be TRBD1 (5 bases). V was clipped by 4 bases and J by 2 bases, with 9 bases between them. This CDR3 spans 13 amino acids. The germline V gene encodes CDR1 MNHNY and CDR2 SVGAGI (reference sequence).

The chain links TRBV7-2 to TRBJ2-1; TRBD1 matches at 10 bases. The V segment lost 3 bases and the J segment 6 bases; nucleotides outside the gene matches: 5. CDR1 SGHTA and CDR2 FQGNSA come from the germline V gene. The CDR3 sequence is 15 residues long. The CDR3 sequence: CASSFGQGVVNEQFF. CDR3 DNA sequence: TGTGCCAGCAGCTTCGGACAGGGGGTTGTCAATGAGCAGTTCTTC.